This T cell receptor (beta chain) was retrieved from a study of blood T cells in healthy people across ages. Sample-barcoded 5' priming and a J-beta primer mix drove a second PCR of roughly 6 to 12 cycles. TCRdb used MiXCR to reprocess the 5' RACE reads, holding one entry per CDR3 protein. The table includes fewer than 2,000,000 distinct CDR3 sequences, about 32% detected once. CDR1 is MNHEY, CDR2 SMNVEV, per germline (reference sequence). CDR3 length equals 15 residues. The V gene lost 2 bases and the J gene lost 0 bases, with 10 bases spanning the gap. The sequenced sample consisted of blood. This receptor was taken from a woman in her 30s in good health. The genes are TRBV27 and TRBJ1-1; no reliable D call. The CDR3 DNA reads as TGTGCCAGCAGTTTACAGGATGTTTTGAACACTGAAGCTTTCTTT. It translates to CASSLQDVLNTEAFF.